Listed below are T cell receptor beta chains from one sample, sequenced in a study of T cells in Graves' hyperthyroidism and ophthalmopathy. TCRdb re-called the multiplex PCR reads through MiXCR, storing one row per CDR3 protein. The sample carries under 800,000 distinct CDR3 sequences, around 15% recorded once. Sequencing input: blood. The receptors stem from a woman between 18 and 29 years old with Graves' hyperthyroidism. CDR3s include the opening cysteine and the closing phenylalanine or tryptophan. D genes are given only for firm matches. Rows may omit the clone size; those that give it use once, few, many or a size class.

clone size	V gene	D gene	J gene	CDR3 DNA	CDR3 protein
many	TRBV6-5	TRBD1	TRBJ2-7	TGTGCCAGCAGTTACTACGGGACAGGACTCTCCTACGAGCAGTACTTC	CASSYYGTGLSYEQYF
NA	TRBV19	NA	TRBJ2-1	TGTGCCAGTAGTATATTTGGGACTGGGAGAAAGAATGAGCAGTTCTTC	CASSIFGTGRKNEQFF
NA	TRBV10-3	NA	TRBJ1-2	TGTGCCATCAGACCGGACACGGACTATGGCTACACCTTC	CAIRPDTDYGYTF
few	TRBV12-3/TRBV12-4	NA	TRBJ1-1	TGTGCCAGCAGTCCAGTGGGGCAGGGAGAATCGTACACTGAAGCTTTCTTT	CASSPVGQGESYTEAFF
few	TRBV7-9	NA	TRBJ1-1	TGTGCCAGCAGCCCCTCGGACAGAAAGAACACTGAAGCTTTCTTT	CASSPSDRKNTEAFF
many	TRBV7-8	TRBD2	TRBJ2-2	TGTGCCAGCGTACGAGGACTAGCGGGAGGGCCAACAGGGGAGCTGTTTTTT	CASVRGLAGGPTGELFF
few	TRBV7-2	TRBD1	TRBJ2-4	TGTGCCAGCAGCTTCCGGACAGGGAGGAACATTCAGTACTTC	CASSFRTGRNIQYF
many	TRBV3-1	TRBD2	TRBJ2-1	TGTGCCAGCAGCCAGCGGGAGGTCAATGAGCAGTTCTTC	CASSQREVNEQFF
NA	TRBV4-1	NA	TRBJ1-6	TGCGCCAGCAGCGTGGGACAAAGCTCCTATAATTCACCCCTCCACTTT	CASSVGQSSYNSPLHF
many	TRBV6-5	TRBD1	TRBJ2-7	TGTGCCAGCAGTTACTCCGGGACAGGGCCTCACGAGCAGTACTTC	CASSYSGTGPHEQYF
many	TRBV20-1	TRBD2	TRBJ2-7	TGCAGTGCTGGCCTCCCTAGCGGGAGGGGCCACGAGCAGTACTTC	CSAGLPSGRGHEQYF
NA	TRBV5-8	NA	TRBJ2-3	TGTGCCAGCAGCCCCGGACAGACCCCCACAGATACGCAGTATTTT	CASSPGQTPTDTQYF
NA	TRBV2	TRBD2	TRBJ2-1	TGTGCCAGCAGTCAGTTTCTGACTAGCGGGAGTAGAAATGAGCAGTTCTTC	CASSQFLTSGSRNEQFF
few	TRBV4-2	NA	TRBJ2-6	TGTGCCAGCACCCCGGGGCGAAATAACCTCTACTCTGGGGCCAACGTCCTGACTTTC	CASTPGRNNLYSGANVLTF
few	TRBV5-5	TRBD1	TRBJ1-1	TGTGCCAGCAGCTTGGGTACCCCCGGAGGGGGCACTGAAGCTCTCTTT	CASSLGTPGGGTEALF
many	TRBV2	NA	TRBJ2-3	TGTGCCAGCAGTGTGGCTAGCGGCACAGATACGCAGTATTTT	CASSVASGTDTQYF
NA	TRBV6-2/TRBV6-3	NA	TRBJ2-3	TGTGCCAGCAGTCACGACGGACAGAGGGGTAACACAGATACGCAGTATTTT	CASSHDGQRGNTDTQYF
many	TRBV7-9	NA	TRBJ2-3	TGTGCCAGCAGCCAAGCCCGGGGATTCACAGATACGCAGTATTTT	CASSQARGFTDTQYF
NA	TRBV6-1	NA	TRBJ1-6	TGTGCCTCCGGGACCTCCTATAATTCACCCCTCCACTTT	CASGTSYNSPLHF
few	TRBV29-1	NA	TRBJ1-1	TGCAGCGTTACGTACATTGTGAACACTGAAGCTTTCTTT	CSVTYIVNTEAFF
NA	TRBV7-9	NA	TRBJ1-2	TGTGCCAGCAGCCCTACCGTATGGGATGACTATGGCTACACCTTC	CASSPTVWDDYGYTF
NA	TRBV29-1	NA	TRBJ2-2	TGCAGCGTTGAAGTGGCAGACCGGAACACCGGGGAGCTGTTTTTT	CSVEVADRNTGELFF
many	TRBV29-1	TRBD1	TRBJ2-4	TGCAGTTACAGGACAGGGGGCAAAAACATTCAGTACTTC	CSYRTGGKNIQYF
NA	TRBV2	NA	TRBJ2-2	TGTGCCAGCAGCCGACGCGGGAACACCGGGGAGCTGTTTTTT	CASSRRGNTGELFF
few	TRBV10-3	NA	TRBJ2-7	TGTGCCATCAGAGGGGACTACGAGCAGTACTTC	CAIRGDYEQYF
few	TRBV7-3	TRBD1	TRBJ2-1	TGTGCCAGCAGCCCAAGGACAGGGGGGACCTACAATGAGCAGTTCTTC	CASSPRTGGTYNEQFF
many	TRBV2	TRBD1	TRBJ1-1	TGTGCCAGCAGCCGACAGGGGAGTGGGAACACTGAAGCTTTCTTT	CASSRQGSGNTEAFF
many	TRBV11-2	NA	TRBJ2-3	TGTGCCAGCAGCTTGGGTTCGAGGTGGTCAGATACGCAGTATTTT	CASSLGSRWSDTQYF
many	TRBV24-1	NA	TRBJ2-1	TGTGCCACCAGTGATTCCTACACCTACAATGAGCAGTTCTTC	CATSDSYTYNEQFF
NA	TRBV5-6	NA	TRBJ2-5	TGTGCCAGCAGTTCGGGACTTTCTATTTCCACCAGGCGAGAGACCCAGTACTTC	CASSSGLSISTRRETQYF
few	TRBV29-1	NA	TRBJ1-2	TGCAGCGTTCTTACTAACTATGGCTACACCTTC	CSVLTNYGYTF
NA	TRBV3-1	TRBD2	TRBJ2-2	TGTGCCAGCAGCCACCGACTAGCGGGAGAACACGGGGAGCTGTTTTTT	CASSHRLAGEHGELFF
many	TRBV10-2	NA	TRBJ1-1	TGCGCCAGCAGCTCTGGGACCGACCTTATTCTCTTCCTCCCGGACACTGAAGCTTTCTTT	CASSSGTDLILFLPDTEAFF
many	TRBV28	NA	TRBJ1-5	TGTGCCAGCAGTTTGGACGTCACTCAGCCCCAGCATTTT	CASSLDVTQPQHF
many	TRBV7-2	NA	TRBJ2-1	TGTGCCAGCCGAACGGGAACCTACAATGAGCAGTTCTTC	CASRTGTYNEQFF
many	TRBV20-1	TRBD2	TRBJ2-1	TGCACAGGTGGCGGGAGTACGAATGAGCAGTTCTTC	CTGGGSTNEQFF
many	TRBV2	TRBD2	TRBJ2-3	TGTGCCAGCGGGATGTCGGGGGGGAGGACAGATACGCAGTATTTT	CASGMSGGRTDTQYF
few	TRBV7-8	TRBD2	TRBJ2-5	TGTGCCAGCAGCTTAGTGCCGTTGAGGAGGACTAATTCGGGAGGAAGGAAAGAGACCCAGTACTTC	CASSLVPLRRTNSGGRKETQYF
few	TRBV7-8	TRBD2	TRBJ2-3	TGTGCCAGCAGCTTAGGAGTTCTGGCGGGAGGGCCAACAGATACGCAGTATTTT	CASSLGVLAGGPTDTQYF
many	TRBV30	TRBD2	TRBJ2-1	TGTGCCTGGAGTCGGACTAGTTATGATGAGCAGTTCTTC	CAWSRTSYDEQFF
NA	TRBV6-9	NA	TRBJ2-6	TGTGCCAGCAGCTACCCCAATCACAAACGCGCCAACGTCCTGACTTTC	CASSYPNHKRANVLTF
few	TRBV15	NA	TRBJ2-7	TGTGCCACCAGCAGTAGACGGCACTCCTACGAGCAGTACTTC	CATSSRRHSYEQYF
many	TRBV3-1	TRBD2	TRBJ2-3	TGTGCCAGCAGCCAACCCGCTCTAGCGGGAGGTCGGTCAGATACGCAGTATTTT	CASSQPALAGGRSDTQYF
few	TRBV11-3	TRBD1	TRBJ2-5	TGTGCCAGCAGCCCATGGGACAGGTCCGTAGAGACCCAGTACTTC	CASSPWDRSVETQYF
many	TRBV6-1	NA	TRBJ1-4	TGTGCCAGCAGTTACGCGGGCGGGTGGACTAATGAAAAACTGTTTTTT	CASSYAGGWTNEKLFF
NA	TRBV7-3	TRBD1	TRBJ2-7	TGTGCCAGCAGCCAACCGGGACAGGGGGCTTACGAGCAGTACTTC	CASSQPGQGAYEQYF
NA	TRBV7-2	TRBD2	TRBJ2-7	TGTGCCAGCAGCCGAGGACTAGCGGAATACTACGAGCAGTACTTC	CASSRGLAEYYEQYF
many	TRBV20-1	NA	TRBJ1-3	TGCAGTGCTAGAAAGAGGGACACCATATATTTT	CSARKRDTIYF
NA	TRBV12-3/TRBV12-4	TRBD2	TRBJ2-3	TGTGCCAGCAGTTCCCTTACGGGACTAGCGGGAGGTATAGATACGCAGTATTTT	CASSSLTGLAGGIDTQYF
many	TRBV12-3/TRBV12-4	TRBD1	TRBJ2-2	TGTGCCAGCAGGGTCCGTTCCCGGGACAGGGAGGTGGCGAACACCGGGGAGCTGTTTTTT	CASRVRSRDREVANTGELFF
many	TRBV5-6	NA	TRBJ1-1	TGTGCCAGCAGCTGGGGGAGCCTTGAAGCTTTCTTT	CASSWGSLEAFF
many	TRBV11-1	NA	TRBJ2-4	TGTGCCAGCAGCCCCCTGGAGGGGGCCAAAAACATTCAGTACTTC	CASSPLEGAKNIQYF
NA	TRBV24-1	TRBD2	TRBJ2-7	TGTGCCACCAGTGATTCCGATTCGGTCCCCTTCGGGGGGGAGCAGTACTTC	CATSDSDSVPFGGEQYF
many	TRBV28	NA	TRBJ1-4	TGTGCCAGCAGTTTATGGACCCGCAACCAGAATGAAAAACTGTTTTTT	CASSLWTRNQNEKLFF
few	TRBV20-1	NA	TRBJ2-7	TGCAGTGCTCCCGTACTCGCGGAGCAGTACTTC	CSAPVLAEQYF
NA	TRBV25-1	NA	TRBJ2-7	TGTGCCAGCAGTGAAATTCGTACCTACGAGCAGTACTTC	CASSEIRTYEQYF
NA	TRBV7-9	NA	TRBJ2-2	TGTGCCAGCAGCGGGACGGGGTCCGCCTCCACCGGGGAGCTGTTTTTT	CASSGTGSASTGELFF
NA	TRBV2	NA	TRBJ2-7	TGTGCCAGCACTGGTCAGGGGTTAAGCGAGCAGTACTTC	CASTGQGLSEQYF
many	TRBV12-3/TRBV12-4	NA	TRBJ2-3	TGTGCCAGCAGGAGGACTGATAGCACAGATACGCAGTATTTT	CASRRTDSTDTQYF
many	TRBV6-1	TRBD1	TRBJ1-1	TGTGCCAGCAGTTCCACCGGGACAGGGGTCACTGAAGCTTTCTTT	CASSSTGTGVTEAFF